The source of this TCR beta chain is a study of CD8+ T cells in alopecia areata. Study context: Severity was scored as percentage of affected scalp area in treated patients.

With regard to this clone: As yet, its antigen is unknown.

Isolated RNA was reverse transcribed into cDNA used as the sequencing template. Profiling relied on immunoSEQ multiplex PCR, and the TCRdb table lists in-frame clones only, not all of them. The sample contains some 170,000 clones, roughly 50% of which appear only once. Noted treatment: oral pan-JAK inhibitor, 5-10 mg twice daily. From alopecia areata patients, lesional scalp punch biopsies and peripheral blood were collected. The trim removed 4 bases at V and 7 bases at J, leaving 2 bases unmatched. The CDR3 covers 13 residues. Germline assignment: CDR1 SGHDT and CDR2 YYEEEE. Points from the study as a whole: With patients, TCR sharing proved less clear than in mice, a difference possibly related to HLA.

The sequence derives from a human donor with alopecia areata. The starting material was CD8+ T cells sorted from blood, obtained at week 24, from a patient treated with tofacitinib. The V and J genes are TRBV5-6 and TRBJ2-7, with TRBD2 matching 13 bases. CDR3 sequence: CASSMGLAGEQYF. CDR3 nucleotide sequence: TGTGCCAGCAGCATGGGACTAGCGGGGGAGCAGTACTTC.